Listed below are T cell receptor beta chains from one sample, sequenced in a study of blood T cell repertoires in COVID-19. Clones were sequenced by immunoSEQ multiplex PCR, and TCRdb holds only the in-frame ones, with some missing. This table holds 200,000 to 250,000 clones, around nine tenths found once. Sequencing input: PBMCs or T cells enriched from blood (not recorded which). The receptors were gathered from a woman in her twenties or thirties who had been exposed to COVID-19. CDR3s include the opening cysteine and the closing phenylalanine or tryptophan. The order of the fields is D gene, V gene, J gene, clone size, CDR3 protein, CDR3 DNA. The D gene is left open where the match is weak. Rows may omit the clone size; those that give it use once, few, many or a size class.

>.|TRBV6-5|TRBJ1-6|.
CASLRESNSPLHF
TGTGCCAGCCTGAGGGAGTCGAATTCACCCCTCCACTTT
>.|TRBV27|TRBJ2-7|once
CASSRQVLSYEQYF
TGTGCCAGCAGTAGACAGGTCCTCTCCTACGAGCAGTACTTC
>TRBD2|TRBV5-1|TRBJ2-7|.
CASSLDGTSGSRYEQYF
TGCGCCAGCAGCTTGGACGGGACTAGCGGGAGTAGGTACGAGCAGTACTTC
>.|TRBV12-3/TRBV12-4|TRBJ2-7|.
CASSNGGWTEQYF
TGTGCCAGCAGTAACGGAGGATGGACCGAGCAGTACTTC
>.|TRBV2|TRBJ1-1|.
CASSEMGQGVSTIF
TGTGCCAGCAGTGAAATGGGGCAGGGTGTTTCTACAATCTTT
>.|TRBV19|TRBJ1-2|.
CASITGGYGYTF
TGTGCCAGTATTACGGGGGGGTATGGCTACACCTTC
>.|TRBV4-1|TRBJ1-1|.
CASSQEGAGNTEAFF
TGCGCCAGCAGCCAAGAGGGGGCAGGGAACACTGAAGCTTTCTTT
>TRBD1|TRBV15|TRBJ2-1|few
CATRDRDRGWNEQFF
TGTGCCACTAGAGACCGGGACAGGGGGTGGAATGAGCAGTTCTTC
>TRBD1|TRBV10-3|TRBJ1-4|.
CAISSGGNNEKLFF
TGTGCCATCAGCTCAGGGGGCAATAATGAAAAACTGTTTTTT
>.|TRBV5-1|TRBJ2-2|.
CASGAGMNTGELFF
TGCGCCAGCGGCGCGGGGATGAACACCGGGGAGCTGTTTTTT
>.|TRBV27|TRBJ1-1|.
CASSARGTEAFF
TGTGCCAGCAGTGCAAGGGGCACTGAAGCTTTCTTT
>.|TRBV18|TRBJ2-7|.
CASSPAGYPPGQYF
TGTGCCAGCTCACCGGCGGGTTACCCTCCTGGGCAGTACTTC
>TRBD2|TRBV5-4|TRBJ2-5|.
CASSLGLAGGQETQYF
TGTGCCAGCAGCTTGGGTCTGGCGGGAGGGCAAGAGACCCAGTACTTC
>TRBD1|TRBV5-1|TRBJ1-4|.
CASSLDRKGAANEKLFF
TGCGCCAGCAGCTTGGATCGGAAGGGGGCGGCTAATGAAAAACTGTTTTTT
>.|TRBV7-9|TRBJ2-1|.
CASSLVGGYNEQFF
TGTGCCAGCAGCTTAGTAGGGGGCTACAATGAGCAGTTCTTC
>.|TRBV10-1|TRBJ1-1|.
CASSEESAGPRPNTEAFF
TGCGCCAGCAGTGAAGAATCGGCTGGGCCCCGTCCGAACACTGAAGCTTTCTTT
>TRBD1|TRBV18|TRBJ2-1|.
CASSPNLLGQAYNEQFF
TGTGCCAGCTCACCAAATCTTTTGGGACAGGCGTACAATGAGCAGTTCTTC
>.|TRBV10-1|TRBJ2-5|.
CASSESTRPGETQYF
TGCGCCAGCAGTGAGTCAACCAGACCGGGAGAGACCCAGTACTTC
>TRBD1|TRBV6-5|TRBJ2-7|.
CASSYGRGRAYEQYF
TGTGCCAGCAGTTACGGCAGGGGGCGAGCCTACGAGCAGTACTTC
>TRBD1|TRBV24-1|TRBJ1-2|.
CATSDLFDGRGPSYGYTF
TGTGCCACCAGTGATTTATTTGATGGAAGGGGGCCGTCCTATGGCTACACCTTC
>TRBD1|TRBV5-1|TRBJ2-2|.
CASSLADRANTGELFF
TGCGCCAGCAGCTTAGCGGACAGGGCGAACACCGGGGAGCTGTTTTTT
>.|TRBV4-1|TRBJ2-3|.
CASSQDRGAGTDTQYF
TGCGCCAGCAGCCAAGACAGGGGGGCTGGGACAGATACGCAGTATTTT
>.|TRBV5-4|TRBJ2-1|.
CATQKSGFNEQFF
TGTGCCACCCAGAAGTCCGGGTTCAATGAGCAGTTCTTC
>TRBD2|TRBV28|TRBJ2-1|.
CASSFGLAANNEQFF
TGTGCCAGCAGTTTCGGGCTAGCGGCAAACAATGAGCAGTTCTTC
>TRBD2|TRBV5-6|TRBJ2-2|.
CASSLLPSGSPGELFF
TGTGCCAGCAGCTTGCTGCCTAGCGGGAGTCCCGGGGAGCTGTTTTTT
>.|TRBV7-8|TRBJ1-2|few
CASSRGQNYGYTF
TGTGCCAGCAGCCGAGGACAGAACTATGGCTACACCTTC
>TRBD2|TRBV11-3|TRBJ2-1|.
CASSSGEIAGGLYNEQFF
TGTGCCAGCAGCTCCGGAGAAATAGCGGGAGGACTATACAATGAGCAGTTCTTC
>.|TRBV7-9|TRBJ2-1|few
CASSLDGGSYNEQFF
TGTGCCAGCAGCTTAGATGGAGGGTCCTACAATGAGCAGTTCTTC